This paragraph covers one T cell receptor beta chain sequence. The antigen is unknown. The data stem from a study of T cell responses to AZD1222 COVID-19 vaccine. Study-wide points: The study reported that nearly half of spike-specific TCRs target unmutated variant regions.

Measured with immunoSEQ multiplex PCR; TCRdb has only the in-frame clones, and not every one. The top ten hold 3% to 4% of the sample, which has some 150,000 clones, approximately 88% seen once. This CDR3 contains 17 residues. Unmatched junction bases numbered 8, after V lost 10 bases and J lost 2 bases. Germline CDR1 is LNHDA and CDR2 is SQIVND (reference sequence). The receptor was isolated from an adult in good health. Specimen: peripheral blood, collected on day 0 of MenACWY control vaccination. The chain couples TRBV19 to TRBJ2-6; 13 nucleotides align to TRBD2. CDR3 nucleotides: TGTGCCACCGGAGGGGGACTAGCGGGAACTGGGGCCAACGTCCTGACTTTC. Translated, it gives CATGGGLAGTGANVLTF.